Presented here are 25 T cell receptor beta chains from one specimen sequenced in a study of tumor and adjacent non-tumor tissue in lung cancer. Three rounds of nested PCR, following a modified ARM-PCR protocol, produced the TCRbeta library. TCRdb fed the multiplex PCR reads into MiXCR, producing one record per CDR3 protein. The data hold around 60,000 distinct CDR3 sequences, with about 55% observed a single time. No cell sorting was done before RNA was extracted from the tissue. More than 3 cm separated this lung sample from the edge of the tumor. The sequenced material came from distant non-tumor lung tissue. These receptors all stem from a man in his 70s with non-small cell lung cancer.

This clonotype was counted only a few times. The gene calls are TRBV2 and TRBJ1-1, with D maybe TRBD1 (6 bases). CDR3 length: 13 amino acids. V lost 7 bases, J lost 1 base, and 10 bases lay in between. The germline gives CDR1 SNHLY, CDR2 FYNNEI. CDR3 residues: CASIVTGNTEAFF. The CDR3, as DNA: TGTGCCAGCATAGTGACAGGGAACACTGAAGCTTTCTTT. Using reference TRBV2 and TRBJ1-1 for the parts outside the CDR3, the full variable domain is EPEVTQTPSHQVTQMGQEVILRCVPISNHLYFYWYRQILGQKVEFLVSFYNNEISEKSEIFDDQFSVERPDGSNFTLKIRSTKLEDSAMYFCASIVTGNTEAFFGQGTRLTVV.

At least ten counts were recorded for this clonotype. V usage is TRBV28 and J usage is TRBJ1-4; maybe TRBD1 (5 bases). V was clipped by 5 bases and J by 7 bases, with 20 bases between them. The CDR3 is 16 residues long. Germline V gives CDR1 MDHEN, CDR2 SYDVKM. The CDR3 DNA reads as TGTGCCAGCAGTCCCTCGATGGGGGGGTCGGGTGAAAAACTGTTTTTT. Translated, it gives CASSPSMGGSGEKLFF.

This clonotype has a count of ten or more. The rearrangement joins TRBV6-5 to TRBJ1-5; no definite D call. Germline CDR1 and CDR2: MNHEY and SVGAGI. V was trimmed by 6 bases and J by 0 bases, leaving 12 bases between them. The CDR3 covers 15 residues. CDR3 region: CASRTGGGSNQPQHF. CDR3 in DNA: TGTGCCAGCAGGACGGGTGGTGGTAGCAATCAGCCCCAGCATTTT.

Only a few counts were recorded for this clonotype. This chain links TRBV7-2 with TRBJ2-7, with a possible D match to TRBD2 (6 bases). In germline, CDR1 is SGHTA, CDR2 FQGNSA. This CDR3 is 14 amino acids long. V lost 1 base and J lost 0, with 7 bases in between. In DNA form, the CDR3 reads TGTGCCAGCAGCTTAGGCGGGATCTCCTACGAGCAGTACTTC. Residues: CASSLGGISYEQYF.

V gene TRBV5-4 combines with J gene TRBJ1-1, with D hard to call. This CDR3 is built from 14 residues. CDR1 and CDR2 from the germline V gene are SGHNT and YYREEE (reference sequence). Trimming shortened V by 4 bases and J by 4 bases, and 14 bases separated the two germline ends. The CDR3 here is CASSGDGRSTEAFF. The CDR3 nucleotides read TGTGCCAGCAGCGGGGATGGGAGGAGCACTGAAGCTTTCTTT.

The rearrangement links TRBV20-1 to TRBJ2-3; no reliable D call. V lost 1 base and J lost 12, with 14 bases in between. The germline V gene encodes CDR1 DFQATT and CDR2 SNEGSKA (reference sequence). This CDR3 spans 12 amino acids. In DNA, the CDR3 is TGCAGTGCTAGAGTTCCTCCAGATATACAGTATTTT. As protein: CSARVPPDIQYF.

To note about this clonotype: With a much larger clone just one base away, this may be a read error. The chain couples TRBV12-3 or TRBV12-4 to TRBJ2-5; possibly TRBD2 for D (6 bases). CDR3 length: 13 residues. In DNA, the CDR3 is TGTGCCAGCAGGGCCTCCGGAGGGGAGACCGAGTACTTC. This translates into CASRASGGETEYF.

In the case of this clonotype: The germline gene is not matched at one end of the junction; a read error may be the cause. The genes are TRBV6-6 and TRBJ1-2; D gene unclear. The germline V gene has CDR1 MNHNY and CDR2 SVGAGI (reference sequence). This CDR3 contains 11 residues. The CDR3 loop is CASTRVEGYTF. DNA for the CDR3: TGTGCCAGCACCCGCGTGGAGGGCTATACCTTC.

Of note for this clonotype: This may come from a read error, since a much larger clone is one base off. This chain's CDR3 is CASNFRDNSPLHF. CDR3 sequence (DNA): TGTGCCAGCAACTTCAGGGACAATTCACCCCTCCACTTT. The chain uses TRBV7-8 and TRBJ1-6, with D possibly TRBD1 on 5 matching bases. V lost 7 bases and J 7 bases, leaving 11 bases between the germline ends. Germline V CDR1 and CDR2: SGHVS, FQNEAQ. The CDR3 has 13 residues.

Concerning this clonotype itself: A read error may explain this, as a much larger clone is one base away. This sequence joins TRBV14 and TRBJ2-1; D unclear. Trimming stripped 7 bases from V and 6 bases from J, with 16 bases between. The CDR3 totals 14 residues. The V gene's germline CDR1 is SGHDN and CDR2 FVKESK. The CDR3 coding sequence is TGTGCCAGCACCCTGTATAAGGGTAGCAATGAGCAGTTCTTC. Translation: CASTLYKGSNEQFF. Filled out from reference TRBV14 and TRBJ2-1, the complete variable domain reads EAGVTQFPSHSVIEKGQTVTLRCDPISGHDNLYWYRRVMGKEIKFLLHFVKESKQDESGMPNNRFLAERTGGTYSTLKVQPAELEDSGVYFCASTLYKGSNEQFFGPGTRLTVL.

This clonotype has ten or more counts. The chain has TRBV28 and TRBJ2-7; 9 bases line up with TRBD1. Looked up from germline, CDR1 is MDHEN and CDR2 is SYDVKM. With 0 bases clipped from V and 5 bases from J, the junction kept 2 bases outside the gene matches. The CDR3 has 14 amino acids. CDR3 sequence: CASSLWDRGNEQYF. In DNA, the CDR3 is TGTGCCAGCAGTTTATGGGACAGGGGAAACGAGCAGTACTTC.

This clonotype was found a few times. This chain connects TRBV20-1 to TRBJ2-2, with 11 bases identical to TRBD1. V trimming: 5 bases; J trimming: 5 bases; junction bases outside the gene matches: 4. This CDR3 region has 14 residues. CDR1 and CDR2 from the germline V gene are DFQATT and SNEGSKA (reference sequence). CDR3 loop: CSAGQGARTGELFF. Written as DNA, the CDR3 is TGCAGTGCTGGACAGGGGGCGCGAACCGGGGAGCTGTTTTTT.

Details on this clonotype: Sequence at one end of the junction differs from germline and may be a read error. The chain links TRBV29-1 to TRBJ2-7; 7 bases map to TRBD1. Germline V gene lookup returns CDR1 SQVTM and CDR2 ANQGSEA. The CDR3 sequence is 13 residues long. CDR3 nucleotide sequence: TGCAGCGTTCCCCCGGGACAGAGTTACGAGCACTACTTC. Protein product: CSVPPGQSYEHYF.

This clonotype has a handful of counts. Because the CDR3 is missing its conserved closing phenylalanine or tryptophan, this is likely a read error. The CDR3 coding sequence is TGTGCCAGCAGCAAAGAGACCGCGGCGAACACCGGGGAGCTGTTTCTT. Amino acids: CASSKETAANTGELFL. The chain combines TRBV4-2 with TRBJ2-2; D remains ambiguous. From germline, CDR1 is LGHNA and CDR2 YNFKEQ. The CDR3 extends over 16 amino acids.

This clonotype was seen repeatedly, ten times or more. The CDR3 is CASTLREGLDQPQHF. DNA of the CDR3: TGCGCCAGCACCCTCAGGGAGGGCCTTGATCAGCCCCAGCATTTT. This chain joins TRBV4-1 and TRBJ1-5, with a weak D call TRBD1 (5 bases). This CDR3 is built from 15 residues. In germline, CDR1 is MGHRA, CDR2 YSYEKL. Between the trimmed V and J ends, which lost 7 bases and 5 bases, there was a span of 18 bases.

The chain has TRBV7-9 and TRBJ2-1, with D possibly called TRBD1 or TRBD2 (6 bases each). V was shortened by 6 bases and J by 6 bases, with 21 bases between the two germline ends. Germline V gene lookup returns CDR1 SEHNR and CDR2 FQNEAQ (reference sequence). This CDR3 is built from 16 residues. DNA of the CDR3: TGTGCCAGCAGTCGCTTAGTTTGGGGGGCCCCCAATGAGCAGTTCTTC. Its protein product is CASSRLVWGAPNEQFF.

In the case of this clonotype: Possible read error: a much larger clone is one base away. J is TRBJ2-7 and V is TRBV20-1; unclear D gene. The CDR3 sequence is 12 residues long. With 6 bases removed from V and 2 bases from J, the gap between germline ends came to 11 bases. Germline V gives CDR1 DFQATT, CDR2 SNEGSKA (reference sequence). The CDR3 nucleotides read TGCAGTGCCATCCTCCCCCCCTACGAGCAGTACTTC. Residues: CSAILPPYEQYF.

Turning to this clonotype: In this CDR3 the conserved last residue, phenylalanine or tryptophan, is missing, so a read error is likely. This rearrangement joins TRBV11-3 to TRBJ2-4, with D possibly being TRBD1 (6 bases). The germline V gene has CDR1 SGHNT and CDR2 YENEEA. This CDR3 comprises 16 residues. CDR3 coding DNA: TGCGCCAGCAGCGCGAACAGGGCTTCGGCCAAAAACATTCAGTACCTC. Translated: CASSANRASAKNIQYL.

This clonotype was counted between two and nine times. The V call is TRBV11-2, the J call TRBJ2-7; tentative D call: TRBD2 (6 bases). CDR3 length: 15 amino acids. Trimming shortened V by 3 bases and J by 6 bases, and 18 bases separated the two germline ends. CDR1 and CDR2 (germline): SGHAT, FQNNGV. The CDR3 DNA reads as TGTGCCAGCAGCTTCTTTGATAGGACTACATGCGAGCAGTACTTC. Protein product: CASSFFDRTTCEQYF.

This clonotype has at least ten counts. The V and J genes are TRBV6-1 and TRBJ1-2, with TRBD1 matching over 9 bases. Losses at the gene ends were 6 bases for V and 8 bases for J; bases not matched to a gene: 7. The CDR3 length is 13 residues. Germline V lookup: CDR1 MNHNS, CDR2 SASEGT. CDR3: CASRRTGVMGYTF. CDR3 DNA: TGTGCCAGCAGGAGGACAGGGGTGATGGGCTACACCTTC.

This clonotype has at least ten counts. V gene TRBV29-1 combines with J gene TRBJ2-7, with 9 bases aligning to TRBD1. This CDR3 has 12 residues. After removal of 6 bases from V and 2 bases from J, the junction contained 2 bases not matched to a gene. CDR1 is SQVTM, CDR2 ANQGSEA, per germline. CDR3 region: CSVGTGPYEQYF. CDR3 sequence (DNA): TGCAGCGTGGGGACAGGGCCCTACGAGCAGTACTTC.

A word on this clonotype: A single base separates this from a much larger clone, so it may be a read error. Likely a read error: the CDR3 ends without its conserved phenylalanine or tryptophan. This chain links TRBV14 with TRBJ1-1; the D is unclear. The CDR3 has 12 residues. With 4 bases removed from V and 10 bases from J, the gap between germline ends came to 13 bases. Germline CDR1 SGHDN, CDR2 FVKESK. The CDR3 is CASSPHNLGAFY. The CDR3 nucleotides read TGTGCCAGCAGCCCCCACAATTTGGGAGCTTTCTAT.

For this clonotype: One end of the junction does not line up with germline, which may come from a read error. The rearrangement links TRBV6-5 to TRBJ2-5; possibly TRBD1 for D (6 bases). This CDR3 region has 13 residues. Per the germline V gene, CDR1 is MNHEY and CDR2 is SVGAGI. CDR3 DNA: TGTGCAAGTCGCAGGGGCACAAAGGAGACCCAGAACTTC. This codes for CASRRGTKETQNF.

As concerns this clonotype: At one of its ends the junction is not consistent with the germline gene, which may arise from a read error. The V gene is TRBV5-4, the J gene TRBJ1-1; 9 nucleotides match TRBD1. The CDR3 runs to 14 residues. Per germline, CDR1 SGHNT and CDR2 YYREEE (reference sequence). The CDR3 reads CACSIWDRDTEAFF. CDR3 nucleotides: TGTGCCTGCAGCATCTGGGACAGGGACACTGAAGCTTTCTTT.

This clonotype has only a few counts. The chain employs TRBV11-2 and TRBJ2-1; no clear D gene. Looked up from germline, CDR1 is SGHAT and CDR2 is FQNNGV. This CDR3 comprises 12 residues. Trimming left V 6 bases short and J 15 bases short, with 18 bases between. The CDR3 DNA reads as TGTGCCAGCAGATTAACTCGAAGTGAGTGGTTCTTC. Amino acids: CASRLTRSEWFF.